This passage covers 12 T cell receptor beta chains from one sample sequenced in a study of CD8 T cells in Susac syndrome. An amount of RNA that ranged from roughly 0.45 to 1 ug was reverse transcribed with random hexamers. TCRdb redid the calling of the immunoSEQ multiplex PCR reads with MiXCR, one entry per CDR3 protein. In the table there are approximately 210,000 distinct CDR3 sequences, 94% of which are singletons. Sequencing was done on a sample of CD4+ T cells from PBMCs. The source is a human donor with Susac syndrome.

As concerns this clonotype: A junction end diverges from the germline sequence, so it may reflect a read error. The gene calls are TRBV27 and TRBJ1-2; D remains unclear. Germline V gene lookup returns CDR1 MNHEY and CDR2 SMNVEV (reference sequence). The CDR3 spans 13 residues. The CDR3 is CASRNSAEYGYTF. The DNA for the CDR3 is TGTGCGAGCAGGAATTCGGCAGAGTATGGCTACACCTTC.

This chain uses TRBV20-1 with TRBJ2-5; weak D call: TRBD2 (7 bases). Germline V CDR1 and CDR2: DFQATT, SNEGSKA (reference sequence). The V and J ends lost 0 bases and 0 bases respectively, with 14 bases between them. The length of the CDR3 is 16 residues. The CDR3 loop is CSARDYEGGYQETQYF. Written as DNA, the CDR3 is TGCAGTGCTAGAGATTATGAGGGGGGGTACCAAGAGACCCAGTACTTC.

V gene TRBV12-3 or TRBV12-4 combines with J gene TRBJ1-1; possibly TRBD1 for D (6 bases). Deletions cut 6 bases from V and 1 base from J, with 9 bases between. The CDR3 is 13 amino acids. CDR3 in DNA: TGTGCCAGCAGCGGACAGACGAACACTGAAGCTTTCTTT. Its protein is CASSGQTNTEAFF.

The chain recombines TRBV27 with TRBJ2-1; 9 nucleotides line up with TRBD2. Germline V gives CDR1 MNHEY, CDR2 SMNVEV (reference sequence). The CDR3 is made up of 15 amino acids. The ends lost 7 bases at V and 4 bases at J; junction bases unmatched: 8. The chain's CDR3 is CASTPRAGGYNEQFF. The CDR3 region has the DNA TGTGCCAGCACCCCGCGGGCGGGGGGGTACAATGAGCAGTTCTTC.

The chain employs TRBV20-1 and TRBJ1-2; tentatively, D is TRBD1 (5 bases). Germline CDR1 DFQATT, CDR2 SNEGSKA (reference sequence). The CDR3 covers 14 residues. Trimming took off 2 bases at V and 12 bases at J, with 22 bases between the two ends. CDR3 DNA: TGCAGTGCTAGAAACACTGGGACCGAGGTGTGGCACACCTTC. Translation: CSARNTGTEVWHTF.

V usage is TRBV20-1 and J usage is TRBJ1-4; weak D call: TRBD1 (6 bases). Germline V gene sequence: CDR1 DFQATT, CDR2 SNEGSKA (reference sequence). Trimming pared 8 bases from V and 1 base from J, leaving 17 bases between. The CDR3 has 15 residues. The CDR3 coding sequence is TGCAGTCGAGACGGGGACACAGAAACTAATGAAAAACTGTTTTTT. Encoded protein: CSRDGDTETNEKLFF.

The V gene is TRBV25-1, the J gene TRBJ1-6; D is perhaps TRBD1 (6 bases). CDR3 length: 15 amino acids. From germline, CDR1 is MGHDK and CDR2 SYGVNS. With 2 bases removed from V and 7 bases from J, the gap between germline ends came to 12 bases. CDR3 sequence reads: CASSELRGGNSPLHF. In DNA form, the CDR3 reads TGTGCCAGCAGTGAACTCAGGGGAGGCAATTCACCCCTCCACTTT.

The J gene is TRBJ1-2, the V gene TRBV6-6, with unresolved D. Germline V lookup: CDR1 MNHNY, CDR2 SVGAGI (reference sequence). V was cut by 6 bases and J by 2 bases, with 10 bases left in between. The CDR3 runs 13 residues. CDR3 amino acids: CASSHSSNYGYTF. The CDR3 DNA reads TGTGCCAGCAGCCATAGTTCGAACTATGGCTACACCTTC.

V is TRBV12-3 or TRBV12-4 and J is TRBJ1-3; unclear D gene. Trimming removed 7 bases at V and 2 bases at J, with 6 bases between. The CDR3 contains 12 residues. CDR3 sequence (DNA): TGTGCCAGCACCTCAACTGGAAACACCATATATTTT. Its translation: CASTSTGNTIYF.

The genes are TRBV30 and TRBJ2-1; 7 bases line up with TRBD2. Per germline, CDR1 GTSNPN and CDR2 SVGIG (reference sequence). J gave up 7 bases and V 4 bases, and 13 bases lay outside the gene matches. The CDR3 loop spans 15 amino acids. CDR3: CAWTLSGTMGNEQFF. The CDR3 nucleotides read TGTGCCTGGACCCTCAGTGGGACTATGGGAAATGAGCAGTTCTTC.

The V gene is TRBV18, the J gene TRBJ2-5; D is tentatively TRBD1 or TRBD2 (5 bases each). V was cut by 3 bases and J by 2 bases, with 16 bases left in between. Per the germline V gene, CDR1 is KGHSH and CDR2 is LQKENI. This CDR3 is 16 amino acids long. Written as DNA, the CDR3 is TGTGCCAGCTCACCGGAACTGGGACGGCTTCAAGAGACCCAGTACTTC. Amino acids: CASSPELGRLQETQYF.

The rearrangement uses TRBV5-1 and TRBJ1-1, with a weak D call TRBD1 (6 bases). The CDR3 is 15 amino acids. V dropped 0 bases and J dropped 2 bases, with 11 bases sitting between them. Germline V gene lookup returns CDR1 SGHRS and CDR2 YFSETQ. The CDR3 DNA follows: TGCGCCAGCAGCTTGGATGGGGGGGCCAACACTGAAGCTTTCTTT. Translation: CASSLDGGANTEAFF.